This T cell receptor beta chain was profiled in a study of blood T cells in healthy people across ages. General observations from the study: Per million T cells, the diversity of TCR beta decreased roughly linearly as age advanced. Any changes in expanded clonotypes were possibly confounded, as donor CMV status remained unknown.

Germline V CDR1 and CDR2: LNHNV, YYDKDF (reference sequence). Trimming at V came to 4 bases and at J to 11 bases, leaving 13 bases not matched to a gene. The CDR3 loop spans 15 amino acids. This clonotype was seen at least ten times. Its antigen remains unknown. This clone may be a read error of a much larger clone one base away. A second PCR, run for roughly 7 to 12 cycles, used a sample-barcoded 5' primer plus a J-beta primer mix. Tagging of each cDNA molecule was performed by a template-switch adaptor with 12 random nucleotides. Sequencing of every sample gave 2.5 million or more CDR3-containing paired-end reads. TCRdb redid the calling of the 5' RACE reads with MiXCR, one entry per CDR3 protein. The sample shows some 640,000 distinct CDR3 sequences, about 28% of them seen only once.

The sequenced sample was blood. V is TRBV15 and J is TRBJ2-5; 10 bases are a match to TRBD2. The clonotype originates from a woman aged 80 or over in good health. CDR3 DNA sequence: TGTGCCACCAGCACCAGCGGGGGGGCATACAATGAGCAGTACTTC. It codes for CATSTSGGAYNEQYF.